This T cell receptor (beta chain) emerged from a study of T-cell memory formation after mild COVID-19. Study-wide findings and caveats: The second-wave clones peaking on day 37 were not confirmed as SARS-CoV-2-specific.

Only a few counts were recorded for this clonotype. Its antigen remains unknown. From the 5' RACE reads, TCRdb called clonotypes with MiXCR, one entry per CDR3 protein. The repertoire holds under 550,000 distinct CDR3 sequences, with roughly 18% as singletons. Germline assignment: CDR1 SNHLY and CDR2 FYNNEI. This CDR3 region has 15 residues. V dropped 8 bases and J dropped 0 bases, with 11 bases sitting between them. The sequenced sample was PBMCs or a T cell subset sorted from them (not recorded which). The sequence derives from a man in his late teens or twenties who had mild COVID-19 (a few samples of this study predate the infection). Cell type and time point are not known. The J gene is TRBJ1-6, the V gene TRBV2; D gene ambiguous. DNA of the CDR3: TGTGCCAGCGTATTTTTCAGCTCCTATAATTCACCCCTCCACTTT. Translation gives CASVFFSSYNSPLHF. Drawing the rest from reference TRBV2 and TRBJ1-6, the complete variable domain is EPEVTQTPSHQVTQMGQEVILRCVPISNHLYFYWYRQILGQKVEFLVSFYNNEISEKSEIFDDQFSVERPDGSNFTLKIRSTKLEDSAMYFCASVFFSSYNSPLHFGNGTRLTVT.